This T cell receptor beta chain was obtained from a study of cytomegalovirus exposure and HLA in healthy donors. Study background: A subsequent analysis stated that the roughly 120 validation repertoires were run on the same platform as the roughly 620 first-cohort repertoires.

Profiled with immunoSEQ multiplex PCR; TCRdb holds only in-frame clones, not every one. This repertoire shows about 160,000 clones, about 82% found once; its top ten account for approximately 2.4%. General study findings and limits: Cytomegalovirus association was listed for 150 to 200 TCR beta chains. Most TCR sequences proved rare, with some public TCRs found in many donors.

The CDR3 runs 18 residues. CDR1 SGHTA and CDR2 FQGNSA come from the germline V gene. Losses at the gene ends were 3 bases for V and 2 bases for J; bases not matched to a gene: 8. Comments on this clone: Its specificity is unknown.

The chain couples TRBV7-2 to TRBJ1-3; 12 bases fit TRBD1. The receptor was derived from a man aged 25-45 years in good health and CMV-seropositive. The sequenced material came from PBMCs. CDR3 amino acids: CASSFPRDRGQTGNTIYF. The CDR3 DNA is TGTGCCAGCAGCTTCCCCCGGGACAGGGGGCAGACTGGAAACACCATATATTTT.